The 8 T cell receptor beta chains below were found in one sample sequenced in a study of blood T cell repertoires in COVID-19 (dated by TCRdb to about 2020). The library was built by means of the immunoSEQ multiplex PCR assay. TCRdb obtained this table from immuneACCESS and retained in-frame rearrangements with V and J assigned. These tables miss some clones; where compared with another copy, unresolved V genes account for less than half of the shortfall, and the remainder is unexplained. This sample lists around 280,000 clones; roughly 91% were detected once. Together, the top ten hold over 8.5% of the sample. Sequenced input: peripheral blood. Receptors were obtained from a young woman with COVID-19, enrolled during active disease.

The chain uses TRBV4-2 and TRBJ2-1, with D maybe TRBD2 (6 bases). V lost 5 bases and J 10 bases, leaving 12 bases between the germline ends. In germline, CDR1 is LGHNA, CDR2 YNFKEQ. The CDR3 consists of 12 residues. For the CDR3, the DNA is TGTGCCAGCAGCGTCCCAGGGAGGGAGCAGTTCTTC. This codes for CASSVPGREQFF.

The CDR3 bases are TGTGCCAGCAGCGCCGACAGGGGATGGGAGACCCAGTACTTC. This encodes CASSADRGWETQYF. This chain connects TRBV7-9 to TRBJ2-5; 8 positions agree with TRBD1. Trimming took 5 bases from V and 5 from J; bases not matched to a gene: 7. CDR1 is SEHNR and CDR2 is FQNEAQ in the germline V gene (reference sequence). The CDR3 spans 14 residues.

The count of this clone is one. V usage is TRBV15 and J usage is TRBJ1-3, with a possible D match to TRBD1 (6 bases). Trimming cost V 1 base and J 0 bases, with 10 bases left between them. The germline V gene encodes CDR1 LNHNV and CDR2 YYDKDF (reference sequence). This CDR3 spans 16 amino acids. CDR3 residues: CATSRGGGDSGNTIYF. CDR3 nucleotides: TGTGCCACCAGCAGAGGAGGGGGTGACTCTGGAAACACCATATATTTT.

The rearrangement links TRBV15 to TRBJ1-2, with TRBD1 matching 9 bases. From germline, CDR1 is LNHNV and CDR2 YYDKDF (reference sequence). V was pared by 0 bases and J by 7 bases, with 6 bases of the junction left unmatched. This CDR3 is built from 15 residues. The CDR3 here is CATSRDRGTGLGYTF. The CDR3 DNA is TGTGCCACCAGCAGAGATAGGGGGACAGGGCTTGGCTACACCTTC.

The chain links TRBV10-3 to TRBJ2-2, with 8 positions matching TRBD2. This CDR3 is built from 18 residues. Looked up from germline, CDR1 is ENHRY and CDR2 is SYGVKD. After removal of 3 bases from V and 4 bases from J, the junction contained 13 bases not matched to a gene. The CDR3 region is CAISDGATGLDFTGELFF. In DNA, the CDR3 is TGTGCCATCAGTGACGGCGCGACGGGACTAGACTTCACCGGGGAGCTGTTTTTT.

The chain recombines TRBV6-1 with TRBJ2-5, with 8 bases matching TRBD1. The CDR3 covers 15 residues. J was trimmed by 5 bases and V by 3 bases; bases with no gene match: 8. Looked up from germline, CDR1 is MNHNS and CDR2 is SASEGT. As DNA, the CDR3 is TGTGCCAGCAGTGATGTCAGGGGGCTCGGCGAGACCCAGTACTTC. Its translation: CASSDVRGLGETQYF.

CDR3 sequence: CASSLGHSNYGYTF. As DNA, the CDR3 is TGTGCCAGCAGCTTAGGGCACAGTAACTATGGCTACACCTTC. The rearrangement uses TRBV7-2 and TRBJ1-2; D is uncertain. Germline CDR1 is SGHTA and CDR2 is FQGNSA. V lost 1 base to trimming and J lost 1 base, with 7 bases between them. The CDR3 consists of 14 residues.

The gene calls are TRBV29-1 and TRBJ2-5; TRBD2 agrees at 8 bases. Trimming took 4 bases from V and 5 from J; bases not matched to a gene: 6. Per germline, CDR1 SQVTM and CDR2 ANQGSEA. There are 13 residues in the CDR3. The CDR3 DNA follows: TGCAGCGTTGGAGGGACTAGTCGGGAGACCCAGTACTTC. This sequence encodes CSVGGTSRETQYF.